This TCR beta chain came from a study of blood T cell repertoires in COVID-19. Study-level background: Both acute and convalescent COVID-19 samples were obtained from the United States, Italy and Spain. In each case, the material was cDNA or gDNA derived from T cells, B-cell-depleted T cells, or PBMCs.

Authors' data handling: Reference gene primer amplification gave nucleated cell count estimates. Only in-frame clones appear in the TCRdb table, and some are missing; sequencing was by immunoSEQ multiplex PCR. Clone size and V and J calls were adopted from that table, with D and trimming inferred from the DNA. In the table there are approximately 120,000 clones, more than 80% of which are singletons. In germline, CDR1 is SGHDT, CDR2 YYEEEE. The CDR3 extends over 18 amino acids. Trimming took 4 bases from V and 5 from J; bases not matched to a gene: 10. Sequencing used peripheral blood. The receptor was isolated from a human donor in a cohort sampled during active COVID-19. The V gene is TRBV5-6, the J gene TRBJ2-2; 14 bases are a match to TRBD2. CDR3 residues: CASSPGLAGGPKTGELFF. The CDR3 region has the DNA TGTGCCAGCAGCCCTGGACTAGCGGGGGGACCCAAGACCGGGGAGCTGTTTTTT.